The T cell receptor beta chain described here comes from a study of quantifying T cell responses using KT2 cells (dated by TCRdb to the late 2010s). In the study overall: RNA was DNase-treated and reverse transcribed with TCR alpha and beta constant-region primers, mostly using SuperScript III. The efficiency of the T4 ligation step under optimum conditions was estimated to be greater than 9.5%. PCR2 was performed as a SYBR Green qPCR and was stopped at a predetermined fluorescence threshold so that over-amplification was avoided.

This clonotype was recorded many times. Its antigen remains undetermined. No base-level quality is on record; no much larger clone is a single base apart. Known numbers of KT2, a T cell clone whose TCR had been sequenced previously, were spiked into unfractionated PBMC to test the sensitivity and accuracy of the pipeline. A range of KT2-to-PBMC ratios was generated by mixing KT2 cells with a fixed number of PBMC. Beyond this particular receptor, the publication reports: No side-by-side comparison of the pipeline with other TCR sequencing techniques was included in the study. Saturation in the detection of KT2 sequences was observed at very high KT2 spike-in numbers. Even at the lowest spike-in tested, roughly one KT2 cell per 100,000 PBMC, KT2 sequences were still detected. A linear scaling of KT2 alpha and beta sequence counts with input KT2 cell number was observed over several orders of magnitude.

Receptor amplification or capture employed UMI-ligation and nested PCR. T4 RNA ligase 1 was used to ligate a single-stranded oligonucleotide containing the Illumina SP2 sequence and a UMI to the 3' end of the cDNA. PCR1 was run for 3 to 4 cycles (98 degrees C for 15 s, 69 degrees C for 30 s, 72 degrees C for 40 s), and an equimolar mix of RC1.1 and RC1.2, covering TRBC1 and TRBC2, was used as the beta primer. From PCR2 onward, TCR alpha and beta chains were processed separately, and sample indices and Illumina adaptors were added. Placed after an 8-base spacer, the UMI was made up of 12 random nucleotides arranged as two hexamers with a spacer between them. Libraries were sequenced on an Illumina MiSeq using v2 2x251 paired-end chemistry, with 12 samples typically included per run. To increase diversity, about 5-7.5% PhiX DNA was added to each sequencing library. On the study's bioinformatics: Raw reads were converted to FASTQ with bcl2fastq and were demultiplexed by dual indices with Demultiplexor. V and J genes were assigned by Decombinator through tag matching that permitted a single base-pair mismatch. UMIs were used by Collapsinator to correct both sequencing errors and frequency errors caused by PCR heterogeneity. CDR3Translator converted Decombinator identifiers into nucleotide sequence, translated that sequence into amino acids, and extracted CDR3 based on C- and N-terminal motifs. A cluster of KT2 sequences sharing one unique molecular identifier was counted as one distinct KT2 TCR. Clones were called with MiXCR by TCRdb after fastp trimmed the public reads at Q25, and only in-frame beta chains were retained. CDR3 protein duplicates are merged, each entry listing the most common genes and DNA. What appears here as the V and J calls and clone size reflects TCRdb's work, not the paper's. Counted in this sample were tens of thousands of distinct CDR3 sequences; 9% to 15% of them appeared once. In total, the top ten clones hold around 9.9% of the sample.

The source material was PBMCs spiked with cells of the T cell clone KT2. This receptor was identified in a human donor.

For the CDR3, the sequence is CASGSTLNTEAFF. DNA sequence: TGCGCCAGCGGGTCGACTTTGAACACTGAAGCTTTCTTT. In this chain, TRBV10-2 is recombined with TRBJ1-1; the D segment cannot be called with confidence. Trimming at the junction amounts to 8 bases on V and 0 bases on J, and the germline ends lie 10 bases apart. The CDR3 goes from the cysteine to the phenylalanine over 13 residues. Only the CDR3 DNA is retained, 39 bases long and in frame from the first base. Via the germline V gene, CDR1 is WSHSY and CDR2 SAAADI.